The sequence of this T cell receptor (beta chain) was determined in a study of cytomegalovirus exposure and HLA in healthy donors. Study-wide context: Earlier findings included some 100 million unique TCR beta sequences obtained from about 180 million T cells.

The PCR ran on 60 Vbeta and 13 Jbeta primers. Data came from immunoSEQ multiplex PCR; TCRdb stores just in-frame clones and leaves some out. In the table there are about 130,000 clones, about two thirds of which are singletons. The junction had 5 bases not matched to a gene; V was cut back by 5 bases and J by 2 bases. From germline, CDR1 is SGDLS and CDR2 YYNGEE. This CDR3 contains 16 residues. The receptor was isolated from a man aged 35 to 55 in good health and CMV-seropositive. The V call is TRBV9, the J call TRBJ2-1; 12 bases line up with TRBD2. The sequencing sample was made of PBMCs. This CDR3 is CASSPLAGGPYNEQFF. The CDR3 DNA sequence: TGTGCCAGCAGTCCCCTAGCGGGAGGGCCCTACAATGAGCAGTTCTTC. Full variable domain (missing parts from reference TRBV9 and TRBJ2-1): DSGVTQTPKHLITATGQRVTLRCSPRSGDLSVYWYQQSLDQGLQFLIQYYNGEERAKGNILERFSAQQFPDLHSELNLSSLELGDSALYFCASSPLAGGPYNEQFFGPGTRLTVL.